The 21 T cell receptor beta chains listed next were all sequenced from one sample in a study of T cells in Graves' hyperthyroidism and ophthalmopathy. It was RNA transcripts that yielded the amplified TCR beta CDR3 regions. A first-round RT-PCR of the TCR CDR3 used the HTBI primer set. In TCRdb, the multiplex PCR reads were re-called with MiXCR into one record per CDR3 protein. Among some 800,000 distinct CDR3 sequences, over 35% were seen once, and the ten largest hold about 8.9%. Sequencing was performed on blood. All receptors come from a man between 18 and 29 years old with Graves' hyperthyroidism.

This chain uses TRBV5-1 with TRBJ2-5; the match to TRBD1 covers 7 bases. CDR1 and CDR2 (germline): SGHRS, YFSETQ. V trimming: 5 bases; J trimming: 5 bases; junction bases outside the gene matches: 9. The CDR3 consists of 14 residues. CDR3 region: CASRDRPNGETQYF. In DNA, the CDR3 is TGCGCCAGCAGGGACAGGCCGAATGGGGAGACCCAGTACTTC.

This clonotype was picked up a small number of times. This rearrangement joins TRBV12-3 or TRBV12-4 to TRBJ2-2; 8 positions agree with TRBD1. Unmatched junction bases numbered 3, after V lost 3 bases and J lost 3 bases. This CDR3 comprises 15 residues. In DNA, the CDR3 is TGTGCCAGCAGTTTCGGACAGGGAGACACCGGGGAGCTGTTTTTT. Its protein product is CASSFGQGDTGELFF.

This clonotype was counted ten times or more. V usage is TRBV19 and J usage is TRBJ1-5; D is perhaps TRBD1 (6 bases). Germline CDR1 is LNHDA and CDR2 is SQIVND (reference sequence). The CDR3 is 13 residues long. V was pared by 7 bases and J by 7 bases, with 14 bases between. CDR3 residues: CASNGQLQQPQHF. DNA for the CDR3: TGTGCCAGTAATGGACAGCTCCAGCAGCCCCAGCATTTT.

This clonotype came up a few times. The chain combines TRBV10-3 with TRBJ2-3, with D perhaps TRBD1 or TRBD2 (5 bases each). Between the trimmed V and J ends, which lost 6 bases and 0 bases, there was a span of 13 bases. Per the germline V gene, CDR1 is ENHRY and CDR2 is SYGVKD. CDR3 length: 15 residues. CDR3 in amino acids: CAIRPGTASTDTQYF. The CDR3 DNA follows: TGTGCCATCAGACCTGGGACGGCTAGCACAGATACGCAGTATTTT.

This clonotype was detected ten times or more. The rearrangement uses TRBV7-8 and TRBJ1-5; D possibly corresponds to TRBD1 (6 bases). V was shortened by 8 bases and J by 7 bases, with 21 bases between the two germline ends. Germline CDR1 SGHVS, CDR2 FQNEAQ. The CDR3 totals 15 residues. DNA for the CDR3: TGTGCCAGCGCGAGCGGGGGCGCGGTCGGACAGCCCCAGCATTTT. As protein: CASASGGAVGQPQHF.

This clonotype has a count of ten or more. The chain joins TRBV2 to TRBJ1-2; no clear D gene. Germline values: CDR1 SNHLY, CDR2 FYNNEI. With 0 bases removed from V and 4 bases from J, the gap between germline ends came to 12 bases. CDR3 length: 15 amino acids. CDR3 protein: CASSEARSNFYGYTF. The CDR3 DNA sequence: TGTGCCAGCAGTGAAGCACGGTCGAACTTCTATGGCTACACCTTC. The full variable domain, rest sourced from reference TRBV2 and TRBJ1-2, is EPEVTQTPSHQVTQMGQEVILRCVPISNHLYFYWYRQILGQKVEFLVSFYNNEISEKSEIFDDQFSVERPDGSNFTLKIRSTKLEDSAMYFCASSEARSNFYGYTFGSGTRLTVV.

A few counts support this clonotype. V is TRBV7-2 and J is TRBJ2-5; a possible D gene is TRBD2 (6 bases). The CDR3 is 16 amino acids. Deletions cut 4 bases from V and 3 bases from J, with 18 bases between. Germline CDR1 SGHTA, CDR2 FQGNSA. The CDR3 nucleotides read TGTGCCAGCAGCTCTCATAAAGGCCTAGCGAAAGAGACCCAGTACTTC. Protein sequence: CASSSHKGLAKETQYF.

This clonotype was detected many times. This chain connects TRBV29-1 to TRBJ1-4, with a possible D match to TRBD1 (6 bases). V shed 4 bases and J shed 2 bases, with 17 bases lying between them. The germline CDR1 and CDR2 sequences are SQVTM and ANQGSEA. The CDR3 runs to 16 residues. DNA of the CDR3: TGCAGCGTTGTTAGATTTGGAGGGGGGACTAATGAAAAACTGTTTTTT. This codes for CSVVRFGGGTNEKLFF.

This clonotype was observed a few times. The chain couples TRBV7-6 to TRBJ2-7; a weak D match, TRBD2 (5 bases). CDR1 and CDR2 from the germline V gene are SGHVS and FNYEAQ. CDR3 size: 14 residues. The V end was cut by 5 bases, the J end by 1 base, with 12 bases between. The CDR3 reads CASSQGLASYEQYF. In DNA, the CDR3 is TGTGCCAGCAGCCAAGGACTCGCGTCCTACGAGCAGTACTTC.

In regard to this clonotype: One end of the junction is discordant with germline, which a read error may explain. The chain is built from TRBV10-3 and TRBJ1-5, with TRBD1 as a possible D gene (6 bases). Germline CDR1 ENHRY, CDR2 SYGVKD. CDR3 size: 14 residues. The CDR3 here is CASSTRYRDQPQHF. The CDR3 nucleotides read TGTGCCAGCAGTACGCGATACAGGGATCAGCCCCAGCATTTT.

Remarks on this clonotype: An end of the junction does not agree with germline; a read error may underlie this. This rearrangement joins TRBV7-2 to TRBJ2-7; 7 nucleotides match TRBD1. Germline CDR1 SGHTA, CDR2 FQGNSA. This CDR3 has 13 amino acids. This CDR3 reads CASGFGTAYEQYF. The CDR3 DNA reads TGTGCCAGCGGCTTCGGGACAGCCTACGAGCAGTACTTC.

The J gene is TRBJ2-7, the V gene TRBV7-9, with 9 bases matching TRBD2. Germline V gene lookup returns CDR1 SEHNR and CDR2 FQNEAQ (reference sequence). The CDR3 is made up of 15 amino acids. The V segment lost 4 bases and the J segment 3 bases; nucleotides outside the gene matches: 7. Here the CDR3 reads CASSYLSGSVYEQYF. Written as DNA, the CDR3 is TGTGCCAGCAGCTACCTTAGCGGGAGCGTCTACGAGCAGTACTTC. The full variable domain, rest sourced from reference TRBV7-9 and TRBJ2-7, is DTGVSQNPRHKITKRGQNVTFRCDPISEHNRLYWYRQTLGQGPEFLTYFQNEAQLEKSRLLSDRFSAERPKGSFSTLEIQRTEQGDSAMYLCASSYLSGSVYEQYFGPGTRLTVT.

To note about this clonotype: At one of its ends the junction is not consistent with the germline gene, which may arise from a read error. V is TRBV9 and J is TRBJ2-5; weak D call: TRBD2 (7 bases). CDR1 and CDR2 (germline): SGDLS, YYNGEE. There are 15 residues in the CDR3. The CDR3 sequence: CASSGFDGGRETQYF. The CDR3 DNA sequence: TGCGCCAGCAGTGGCTTCGACGGGGGGCGGGAGACCCAGTACTTC.

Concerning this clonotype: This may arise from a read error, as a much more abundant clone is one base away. In DNA, the CDR3 is TGCAGTGCCGAGGGGCGGATGAACACTGAAGCTTTCTTT. It is translated as CSAEGRMNTEAFF. The chain links TRBV20-1 to TRBJ1-1, with TRBD1 as a possible D gene (5 bases). CDR3 length equals 13 residues. V gave up 6 bases and J gave up 0 bases, with 11 bases separating them. Germline V gene sequence: CDR1 DFQATT, CDR2 SNEGSKA (reference sequence).

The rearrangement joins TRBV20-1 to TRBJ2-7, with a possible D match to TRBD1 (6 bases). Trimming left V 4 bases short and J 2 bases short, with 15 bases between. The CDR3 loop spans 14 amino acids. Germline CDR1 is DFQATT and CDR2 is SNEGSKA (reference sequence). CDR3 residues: CSAIPRTAAYEQYF. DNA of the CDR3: TGCAGTGCTATCCCTAGGACAGCCGCCTACGAGCAGTACTTC.

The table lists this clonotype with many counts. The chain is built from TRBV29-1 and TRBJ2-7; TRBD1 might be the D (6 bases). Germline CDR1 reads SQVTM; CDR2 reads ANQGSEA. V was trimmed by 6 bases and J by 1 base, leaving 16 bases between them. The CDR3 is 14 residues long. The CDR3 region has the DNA TGCAGCGTGTCCAAGGGGGTTGGGTCCTACGAGCAGTACTTC. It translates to CSVSKGVGSYEQYF.

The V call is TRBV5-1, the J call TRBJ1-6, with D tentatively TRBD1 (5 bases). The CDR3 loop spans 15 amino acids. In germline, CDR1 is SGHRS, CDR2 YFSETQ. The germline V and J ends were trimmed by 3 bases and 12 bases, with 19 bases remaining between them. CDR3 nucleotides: TGCGCCAGCAGCTCGGTCGGGCGGGGCCCCGAACCCCTCCACTTT. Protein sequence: CASSSVGRGPEPLHF.

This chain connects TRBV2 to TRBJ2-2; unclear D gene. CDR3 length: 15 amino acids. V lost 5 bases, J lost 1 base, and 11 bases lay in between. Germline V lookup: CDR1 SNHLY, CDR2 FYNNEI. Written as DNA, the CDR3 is TGTGCCAGCAGTTTTACTGGACGGAACACCGGGGAGCTGTTTTTT. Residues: CASSFTGRNTGELFF. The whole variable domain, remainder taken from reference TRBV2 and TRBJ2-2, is EPEVTQTPSHQVTQMGQEVILRCVPISNHLYFYWYRQILGQKVEFLVSFYNNEISEKSEIFDDQFSVERPDGSNFTLKIRSTKLEDSAMYFCASSFTGRNTGELFFGEGSRLTVL.

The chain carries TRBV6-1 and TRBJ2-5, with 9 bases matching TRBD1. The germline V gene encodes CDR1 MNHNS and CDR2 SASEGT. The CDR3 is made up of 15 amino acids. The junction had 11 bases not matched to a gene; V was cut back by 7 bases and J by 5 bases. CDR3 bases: TGTGCCAGCATTACCGGGACAGGGCATAGGGAGACCCAGTACTTC. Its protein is CASITGTGHRETQYF.

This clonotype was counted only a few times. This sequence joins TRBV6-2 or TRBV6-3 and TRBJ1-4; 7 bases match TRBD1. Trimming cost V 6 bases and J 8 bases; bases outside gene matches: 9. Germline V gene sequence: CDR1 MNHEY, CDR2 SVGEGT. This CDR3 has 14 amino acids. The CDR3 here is CASRRDSLDEKLFF. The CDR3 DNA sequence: TGTGCCAGCAGACGGGACAGCCTGGACGAAAAACTGTTTTTT.

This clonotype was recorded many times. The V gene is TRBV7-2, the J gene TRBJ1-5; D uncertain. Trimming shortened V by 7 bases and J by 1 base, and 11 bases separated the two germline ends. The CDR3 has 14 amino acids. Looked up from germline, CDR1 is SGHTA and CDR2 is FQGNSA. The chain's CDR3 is CASTSGDSNQPQHF. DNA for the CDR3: TGTGCCAGCACCTCGGGTGACAGCAATCAGCCCCAGCATTTT.